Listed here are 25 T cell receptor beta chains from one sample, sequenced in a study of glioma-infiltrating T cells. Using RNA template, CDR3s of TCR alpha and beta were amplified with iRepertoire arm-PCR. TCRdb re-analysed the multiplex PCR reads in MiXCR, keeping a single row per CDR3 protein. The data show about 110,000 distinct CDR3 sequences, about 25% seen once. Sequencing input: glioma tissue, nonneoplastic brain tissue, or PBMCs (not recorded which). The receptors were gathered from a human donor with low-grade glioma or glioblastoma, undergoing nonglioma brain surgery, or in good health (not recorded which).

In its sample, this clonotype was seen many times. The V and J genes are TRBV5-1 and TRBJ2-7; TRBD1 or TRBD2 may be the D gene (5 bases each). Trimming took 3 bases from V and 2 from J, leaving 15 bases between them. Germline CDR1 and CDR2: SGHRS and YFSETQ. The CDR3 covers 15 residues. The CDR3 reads CASSSAQGGPYEQYF. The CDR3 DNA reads TGCGCCAGCAGCTCTGCCCAGGGCGGGCCCTACGAGCAGTACTTC.

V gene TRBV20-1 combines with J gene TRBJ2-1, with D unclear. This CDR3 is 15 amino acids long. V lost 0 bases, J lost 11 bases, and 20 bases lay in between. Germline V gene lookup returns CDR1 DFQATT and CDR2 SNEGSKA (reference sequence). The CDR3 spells CSARDRTAPYDKQFF. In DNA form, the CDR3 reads TGCAGTGCTAGAGATAGAACGGCACCCTACGATAAGCAGTTCTTC.

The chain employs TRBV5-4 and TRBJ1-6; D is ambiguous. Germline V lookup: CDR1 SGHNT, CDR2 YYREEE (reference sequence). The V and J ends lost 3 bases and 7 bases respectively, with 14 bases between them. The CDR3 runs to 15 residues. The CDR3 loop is CASSSKEGWNSPLHF. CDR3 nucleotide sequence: TGTGCCAGCAGCTCGAAGGAAGGCTGGAATTCACCCCTCCACTTT. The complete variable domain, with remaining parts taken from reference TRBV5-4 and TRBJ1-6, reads ETGVTQSPTHLIKTRGQQVTLRCSSQSGHNTVSWYQQALGQGPQFIFQYYREEENGRGNFPPRFSGLQFPNYSSELNVNALELDDSALYLCASSSKEGWNSPLHFGNGTRLTVT.

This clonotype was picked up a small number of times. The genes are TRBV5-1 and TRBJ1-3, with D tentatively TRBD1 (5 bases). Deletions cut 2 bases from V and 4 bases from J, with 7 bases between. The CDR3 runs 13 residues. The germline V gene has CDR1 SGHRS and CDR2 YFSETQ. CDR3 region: CASSLQEGNTIYF. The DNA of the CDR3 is TGCGCCAGCAGCTTACAGGAAGGAAACACCATATATTTT.

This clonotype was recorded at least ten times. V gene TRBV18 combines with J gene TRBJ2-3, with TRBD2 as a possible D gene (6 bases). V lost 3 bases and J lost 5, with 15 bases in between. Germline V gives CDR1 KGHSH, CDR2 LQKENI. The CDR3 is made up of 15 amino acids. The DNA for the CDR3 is TGTGCCAGCTCACCCCGGCGGGGTCAGGAAGATACGCAGTATTTT. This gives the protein CASSPRRGQEDTQYF.

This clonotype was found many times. The CDR3 here is CSARDMVGNTIYF. Here the CDR3 DNA reads TGCAGTGCTAGAGATATGGTTGGAAACACCATATATTTT. J is TRBJ1-3 and V is TRBV20-1, with D unclear. The length of the CDR3 is 13 residues. CDR1 DFQATT and CDR2 SNEGSKA come from the germline V gene (reference sequence). With 0 bases removed from V and 3 bases from J, the gap between germline ends came to 6 bases.

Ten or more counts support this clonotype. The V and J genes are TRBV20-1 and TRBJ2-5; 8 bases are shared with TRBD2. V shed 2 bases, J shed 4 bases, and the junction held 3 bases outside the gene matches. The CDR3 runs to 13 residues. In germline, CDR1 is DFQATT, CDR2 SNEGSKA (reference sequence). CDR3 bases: TGCAGTGCTAGAACCGGGGGGGCAGAGACCCAGTACTTC. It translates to CSARTGGAETQYF.

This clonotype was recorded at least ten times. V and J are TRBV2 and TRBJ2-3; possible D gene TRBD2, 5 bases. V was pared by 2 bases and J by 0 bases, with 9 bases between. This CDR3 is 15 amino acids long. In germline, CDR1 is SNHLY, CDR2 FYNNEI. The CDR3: CASSETGLSTDTQYF. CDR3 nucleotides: TGTGCCAGCAGTGAAACGGGATTAAGCACAGATACGCAGTATTTT.

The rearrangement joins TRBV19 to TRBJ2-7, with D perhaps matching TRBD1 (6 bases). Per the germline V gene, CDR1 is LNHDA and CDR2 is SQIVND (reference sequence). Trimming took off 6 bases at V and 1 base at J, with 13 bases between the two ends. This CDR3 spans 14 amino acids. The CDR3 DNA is TGTGCCAGTAGGTCACAGGGTTCGTCCTACGAGCAGTACTTC. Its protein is CASRSQGSSYEQYF.

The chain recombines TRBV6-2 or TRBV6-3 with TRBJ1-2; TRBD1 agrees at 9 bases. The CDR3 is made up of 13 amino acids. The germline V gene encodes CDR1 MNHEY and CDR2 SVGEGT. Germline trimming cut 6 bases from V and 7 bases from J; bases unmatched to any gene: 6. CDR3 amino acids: CASSLQGAGGYTF. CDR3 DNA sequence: TGTGCCAGCAGCCTACAGGGGGCGGGTGGCTACACCTTC.

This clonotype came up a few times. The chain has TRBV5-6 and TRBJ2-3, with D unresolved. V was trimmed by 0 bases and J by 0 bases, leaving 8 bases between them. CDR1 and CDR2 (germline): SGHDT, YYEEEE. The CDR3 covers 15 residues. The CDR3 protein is CASSLESYSTDTQYF. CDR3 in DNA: TGTGCCAGCAGCTTGGAGAGTTATAGCACAGATACGCAGTATTTT.

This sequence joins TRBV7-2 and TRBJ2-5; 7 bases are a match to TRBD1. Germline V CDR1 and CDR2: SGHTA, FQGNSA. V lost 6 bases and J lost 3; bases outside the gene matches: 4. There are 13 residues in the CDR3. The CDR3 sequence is CASSYGTEETQYF. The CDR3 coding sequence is TGTGCCAGCAGTTATGGGACAGAAGAGACCCAGTACTTC.

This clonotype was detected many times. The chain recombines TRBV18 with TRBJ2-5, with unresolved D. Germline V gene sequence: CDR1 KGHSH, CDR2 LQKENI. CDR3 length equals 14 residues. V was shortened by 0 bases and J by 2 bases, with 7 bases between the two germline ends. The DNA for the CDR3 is TGTGCCAGCTCACCACCAGAAGGACAAGAGACCCAGTACTTC. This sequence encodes CASSPPEGQETQYF.

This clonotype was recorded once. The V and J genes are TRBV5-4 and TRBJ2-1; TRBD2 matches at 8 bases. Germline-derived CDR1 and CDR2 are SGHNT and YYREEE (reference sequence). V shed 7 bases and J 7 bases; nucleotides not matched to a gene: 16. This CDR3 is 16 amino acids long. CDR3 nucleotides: TGTGCCAGCCGGGAAGGCAGCGGGAGTCAGGGGAATGAGCAGTTCTTC. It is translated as CASREGSGSQGNEQFF. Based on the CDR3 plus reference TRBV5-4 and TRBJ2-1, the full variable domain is ETGVTQSPTHLIKTRGQQVTLRCSSQSGHNTVSWYQQALGQGPQFIFQYYREEENGRGNFPPRFSGLQFPNYSSELNVNALELDDSALYLCASREGSGSQGNEQFFGPGTRLTVL.

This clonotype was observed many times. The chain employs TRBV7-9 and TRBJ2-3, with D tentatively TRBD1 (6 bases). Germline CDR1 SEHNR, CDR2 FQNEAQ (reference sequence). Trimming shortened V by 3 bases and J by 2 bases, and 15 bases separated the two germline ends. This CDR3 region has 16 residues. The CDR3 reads CASSLGIDRITDTQYF. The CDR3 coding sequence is TGTGCCAGCAGCTTGGGGATCGACAGGATCACAGATACGCAGTATTTT.

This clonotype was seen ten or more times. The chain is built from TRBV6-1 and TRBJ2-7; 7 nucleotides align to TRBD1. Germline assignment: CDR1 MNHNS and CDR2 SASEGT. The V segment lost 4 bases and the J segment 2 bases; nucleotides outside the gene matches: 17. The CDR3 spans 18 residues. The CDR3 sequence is CASSAGWIFTGETYEQYF. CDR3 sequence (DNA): TGTGCCAGCAGTGCAGGATGGATCTTCACAGGGGAGACCTACGAGCAGTACTTC.

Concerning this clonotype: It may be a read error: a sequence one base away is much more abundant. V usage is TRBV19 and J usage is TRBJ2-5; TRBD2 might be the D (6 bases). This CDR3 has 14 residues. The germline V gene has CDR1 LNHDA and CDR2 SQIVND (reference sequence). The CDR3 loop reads CASGGTGAQETQHF. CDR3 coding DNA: TGTGCCAGCGGGGGAACGGGAGCACAAGAGACCCAGCACTTC.

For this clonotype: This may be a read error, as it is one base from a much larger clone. In DNA form, the CDR3 reads TGTGCCAGCAGCGTAGGTTTAGGCGAGCAGTGCTTC. Translated, it gives CASSVGLGEQCF. The V gene is TRBV9, the J gene TRBJ2-7, with unresolved D. From germline, CDR1 is SGDLS and CDR2 YYNGEE. The CDR3 covers 12 residues.

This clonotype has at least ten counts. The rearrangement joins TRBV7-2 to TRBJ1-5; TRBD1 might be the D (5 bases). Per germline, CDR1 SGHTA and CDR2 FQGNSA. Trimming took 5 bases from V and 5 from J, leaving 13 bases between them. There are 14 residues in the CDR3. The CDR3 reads CASSPGKIHQPQHF. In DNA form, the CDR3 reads TGTGCCAGCAGCCCAGGGAAAATCCATCAGCCCCAGCATTTT.

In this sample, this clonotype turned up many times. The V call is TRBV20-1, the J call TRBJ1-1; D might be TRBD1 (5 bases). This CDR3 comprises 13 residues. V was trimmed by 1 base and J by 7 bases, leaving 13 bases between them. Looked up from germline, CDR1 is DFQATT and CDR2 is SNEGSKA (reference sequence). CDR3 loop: CSARGGEYYEAFF. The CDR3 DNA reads TGCAGTGCTAGAGGAGGGGAATACTATGAAGCTTTCTTT.

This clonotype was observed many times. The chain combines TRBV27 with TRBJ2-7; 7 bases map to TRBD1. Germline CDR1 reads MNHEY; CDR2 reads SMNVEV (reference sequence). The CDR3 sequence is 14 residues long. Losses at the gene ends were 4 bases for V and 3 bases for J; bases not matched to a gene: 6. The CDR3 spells CASSSPGQCYEQYF. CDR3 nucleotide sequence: TGTGCCAGCAGTTCTCCGGGACAGTGCTACGAGCAGTACTTC.

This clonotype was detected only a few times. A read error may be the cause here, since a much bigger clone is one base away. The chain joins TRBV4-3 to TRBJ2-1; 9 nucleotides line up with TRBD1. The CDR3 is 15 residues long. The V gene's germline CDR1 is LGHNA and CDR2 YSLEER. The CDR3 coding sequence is TGCGCCAGCAGCCAAGATTGGGACAGGGCATATGAGCGGTTCTTC. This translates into CASSQDWDRAYERFF.

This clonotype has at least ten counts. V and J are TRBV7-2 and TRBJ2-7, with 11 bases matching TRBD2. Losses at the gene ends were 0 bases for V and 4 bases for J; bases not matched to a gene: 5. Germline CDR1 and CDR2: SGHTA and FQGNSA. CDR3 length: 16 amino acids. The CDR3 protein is CASSLAASGGLYEQYF. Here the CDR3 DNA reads TGTGCCAGCAGCTTAGCCGCTAGCGGGGGGTTATACGAGCAGTACTTC.

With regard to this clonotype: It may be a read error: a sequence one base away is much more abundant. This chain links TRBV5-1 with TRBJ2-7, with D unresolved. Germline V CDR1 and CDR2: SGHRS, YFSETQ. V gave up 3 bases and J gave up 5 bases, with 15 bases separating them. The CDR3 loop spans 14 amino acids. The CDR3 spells CASSSTFDINEQYF. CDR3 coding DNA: TGCGCCAGCAGCTCCACCTTCGATATCAACGAGCAGTACTTC.

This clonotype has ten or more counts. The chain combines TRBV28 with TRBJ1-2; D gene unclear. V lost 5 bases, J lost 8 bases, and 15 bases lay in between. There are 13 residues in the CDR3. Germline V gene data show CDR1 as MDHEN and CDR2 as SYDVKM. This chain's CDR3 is CASSRPGKGGYTF. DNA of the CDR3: TGTGCCAGCAGTCGACCGGGAAAGGGAGGCTACACCTTC.